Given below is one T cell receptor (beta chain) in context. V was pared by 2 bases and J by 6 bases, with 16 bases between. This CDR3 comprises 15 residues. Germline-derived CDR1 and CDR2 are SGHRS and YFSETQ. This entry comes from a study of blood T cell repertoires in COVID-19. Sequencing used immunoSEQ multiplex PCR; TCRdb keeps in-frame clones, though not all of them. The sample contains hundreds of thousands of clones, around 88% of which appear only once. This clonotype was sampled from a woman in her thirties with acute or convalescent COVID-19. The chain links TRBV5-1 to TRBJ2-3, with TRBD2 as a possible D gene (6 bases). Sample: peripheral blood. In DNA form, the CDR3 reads TGCGCCAGCAGCTTTTGGGAGGTCGCTGGGGATACGCAGTATTTT. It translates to CASSFWEVAGDTQYF.